One sample yielded the 27 T cell receptor beta chains listed below, sequenced in a study of cytomegalovirus exposure and HLA in healthy donors. Measured with immunoSEQ multiplex PCR; TCRdb has only the in-frame clones, and not every one. The data show 55,000 to 80,000 clones, 85% to 95% seen once. The specimen was PBMCs. The origin of the receptors is a man aged 18 to 29 in good health and CMV-seronegative.

This chain links TRBV19 with TRBJ2-2; no definite D call. Trimming took 9 bases from V and 4 from J, leaving 21 bases between them. This CDR3 spans 16 amino acids. Germline-derived CDR1 and CDR2 are LNHDA and SQIVND (reference sequence). The CDR3 DNA sequence: TGTGCCAGCCGTGAACTGACCCACCCGGGCACCGGGGAGCTGTTTTTT. Translating gives CASRELTHPGTGELFF.

The chain combines TRBV7-6 with TRBJ2-7; no firm D call. CDR1 and CDR2 from the germline V gene are SGHVS and FNYEAQ. With 5 bases removed from V and 3 bases from J, the gap between germline ends came to 14 bases. The CDR3 spans 14 residues. The CDR3 bases are TGTGCCAGCAGCCTACATGGGCGAGACTACGAGCAGTACTTC. Residues: CASSLHGRDYEQYF.

This clone was observed a single time. This sequence joins TRBV5-8 and TRBJ1-1, with 8 bases that match TRBD1. This CDR3 is 18 amino acids long. The germline V gene has CDR1 SGHTS and CDR2 YDEGEE. The junction had 10 bases not matched to a gene; V was cut back by 0 bases and J by 0 bases. The CDR3 protein is CASSLGVLGTGMNTEAFF. The CDR3 bases are TGTGCCAGCAGCTTGGGGGTACTCGGGACAGGAATGAACACTGAAGCTTTCTTT.

The chain is built from TRBV27 and TRBJ1-2, with TRBD1 identical over 8 bases. With V trimmed by 5 bases and J by 8 bases, 13 bases remained unmatched. The CDR3 consists of 15 residues. The germline V gene encodes CDR1 MNHEY and CDR2 SMNVEV (reference sequence). In DNA form, the CDR3 reads TGTGCCAGCAGTCCGGGAAACAGGGGGTTTAGGGGCTACACCTTC. Translated: CASSPGNRGFRGYTF.

V usage is TRBV19 and J usage is TRBJ1-5, with 7 nucleotides matching TRBD1. The CDR3 extends over 16 amino acids. J was trimmed by 1 base and V by 2 bases; bases with no gene match: 5. CDR1 and CDR2 from the germline V gene are LNHDA and SQIVND (reference sequence). The chain's CDR3 is CASSILRGQSNQPQHF. The CDR3 nucleotides read TGTGCCAGTAGTATACTGAGGGGACAGAGCAATCAGCCCCAGCATTTT.

The V gene is TRBV6-1, the J gene TRBJ2-1; no definite D call. Germline V gene sequence: CDR1 MNHNS, CDR2 SASEGT. The germline V and J ends were trimmed by 8 bases and 4 bases, with 9 bases remaining between them. The CDR3 spans 12 residues. The CDR3 protein is CASRNRYNEQFF. CDR3 DNA: TGTGCCAGCCGCAATCGGTACAATGAGCAGTTCTTC.

V is TRBV27 and J is TRBJ1-1, with TRBD1 matching over 7 bases. The length of the CDR3 is 14 residues. Unmatched junction bases numbered 5, after V lost 2 bases and J lost 5 bases. The germline V gene has CDR1 MNHEY and CDR2 SMNVEV (reference sequence). CDR3 amino acids: CASSLIQGTTEAFF. The CDR3, as DNA: TGTGCCAGCAGTTTAATACAGGGGACTACTGAAGCTTTCTTT.

The J gene is TRBJ2-5, the V gene TRBV7-3; D is perhaps TRBD1 (6 bases). Germline loops: CDR1 SGHTA, CDR2 FQGTGA. Trimming shortened V by 5 bases and J by 4 bases, and 8 bases separated the two germline ends. The CDR3 loop spans 12 amino acids. In DNA form, the CDR3 reads TGTGCCAGCAGCCGGACAGCAGAGACCCAGTACTTC. Protein sequence: CASSRTAETQYF.

The chain carries TRBV21-1 and TRBJ1-5; no DNA check was done on the table's D call, TRBD1. TRBV21-1 is tagged as a pseudogene. The CDR3 runs 15 residues. The CDR3 sequence is CASSDEQGQHQPQHF. In nucleotides, the CDR3 is TGTGCCAGCAGCGACGAACAGGGGCAACATCAGCCCCAGCATTTT.

CDR3 DNA sequence: TGTGCCAGCAGTTTGCGGGGGAGGGGCCAGCCCCAGCATTTT. Translated: CASSLRGRGQPQHF. The chain is built from TRBV27 and TRBJ1-5, with D maybe TRBD1 (5 bases). The CDR3 sequence is 14 residues long. The V end was cut by 3 bases, the J end by 7 bases, with 13 bases between. Germline-derived CDR1 and CDR2 are MNHEY and SMNVEV (reference sequence).

The chain combines TRBV27 with TRBJ2-7; D perhaps matches TRBD1 (8 bases). Germline loops: CDR1 MNHEY, CDR2 SMNVEV (reference sequence). V lost 7 bases and J lost 2, with 18 bases in between. The CDR3 spans 15 residues. CDR3 coding DNA: TGTGCCAGCACCCCCCTAGCGGACAGGGCCTACGAGCAGTACTTC. Protein sequence: CASTPLADRAYEQYF.

V and J are TRBV27 and TRBJ2-3; D possibly corresponds to TRBD2 (6 bases). Germline CDR1 and CDR2: MNHEY and SMNVEV (reference sequence). The CDR3 extends over 19 amino acids. V was cut by 2 bases and J by 2 bases, with 23 bases left in between. The CDR3 is CASSLGFELAERITDTQYF. Here the CDR3 DNA reads TGTGCCAGCAGTTTAGGTTTCGAACTAGCTGAACGTATCACAGATACGCAGTATTTT.

The chain recombines TRBV5-8 with TRBJ1-1, with TRBD1 matching over 10 bases. The V gene's germline CDR1 is SGHTS and CDR2 YDEGEE. Trimming took 5 bases from V and 0 from J; bases not matched to a gene: 13. The CDR3 spans 18 residues. This CDR3 is CASSITPRDRGVNTEAFF. The CDR3 region has the DNA TGTGCCAGCAGTATAACACCCCGGGACAGGGGAGTGAACACTGAAGCTTTCTTT.

This chain connects TRBV10-3 to TRBJ1-2; D is uncertain. The germline CDR1 and CDR2 sequences are ENHRY and SYGVKD. The CDR3 length is 14 residues. V gave up 5 bases and J gave up 4 bases, with 14 bases separating them. CDR3 sequence (DNA): TGTGCCATCAGTTCTAATCCGGTGTCCTATGGCTACACCTTC. This codes for CAISSNPVSYGYTF.

This clone was recorded once. The chain employs TRBV9 and TRBJ2-2, with 7 bases identical to TRBD1. The germline gives CDR1 SGDLS, CDR2 YYNGEE. This CDR3 is built from 16 residues. J gave up 3 bases and V 4 bases, and 9 bases lay outside the gene matches. CDR3 bases: TGTGCCAGCAGCCCGACAGGGCCCCTGGACACCGGGGAGCTGTTTTTT. Protein sequence: CASSPTGPLDTGELFF.

V and J are TRBV18 and TRBJ2-6; the match to TRBD1 covers 7 bases. The CDR3 is 16 amino acids. The ends lost 4 bases at V and 0 bases at J; junction bases unmatched: 3. Germline lookup yields CDR1 KGHSH and CDR2 LQKENI. CDR3 coding DNA: TGTGCCAGCTCACTCGACAGGGTCTCTGGGGCCAACGTCCTGACTTTC. Its protein is CASSLDRVSGANVLTF.

This clone is a singleton in its sample. V and J are TRBV7-8 and TRBJ2-1; 8 bases agree with TRBD2. The CDR3 has 14 residues. J lost 8 bases, V lost 0 bases, and 3 bases had no gene match. The germline gives CDR1 SGHVS, CDR2 FQNEAQ. The CDR3 loop reads CASSLATGGDEQFF. The CDR3, as DNA: TGTGCCAGCAGCTTAGCGACGGGAGGGGATGAGCAGTTCTTC.

V is TRBV28 and J is TRBJ2-7; 8 bases are a match to TRBD1. This CDR3 comprises 15 residues. The V and J ends lost 4 bases and 7 bases, in that order; junction bases with no gene match: 12. Germline assignment: CDR1 MDHEN and CDR2 SYDVKM. CDR3 protein: CASSSSARGLEEQYF. DNA of the CDR3: TGTGCCAGCAGTTCCTCAGCCAGGGGGCTGGAGGAGCAGTACTTC.

The chain joins TRBV27 to TRBJ2-7, with TRBD1 as a possible D gene (6 bases). Germline CDR1 MNHEY, CDR2 SMNVEV (reference sequence). This CDR3 is 13 amino acids long. V gave up 5 bases and J gave up 2 bases, with 10 bases separating them. CDR3 nucleotides: TGTGCCAGCAGTACAGGGTGGACCTACGAGCAGTACTTC. Translating gives CASSTGWTYEQYF.

The V call is TRBV7-2, the J call TRBJ2-1; no reliable D call. The CDR3 has 16 residues. Germline lookup yields CDR1 SGHTA and CDR2 FQGNSA. V lost 1 base, J lost 0 bases, and 10 bases lay in between. The CDR3, as DNA: TGTGCCAGCAGCTTAGATGGGCGCAGCTCCTACAATGAGCAGTTCTTC. Its protein product is CASSLDGRSSYNEQFF. The full variable domain, in which reference TRBV7-2 and TRBJ2-1 provide the parts outside the CDR3, is GAGVSQSPSNKVTEKGKDVELRCDPISGHTALYWYRQSLGQGLEFLIYFQGNSAPDKSGLPSDRFSAERTGGSVSTLTIQRTQQEDSAVYLCASSLDGRSSYNEQFFGPGTRLTVL.

The rearrangement joins TRBV7-9 to TRBJ1-1; 9 positions match TRBD1. The CDR3 runs 15 residues. Trimming removed 2 bases from V and 5 bases from J; junction bases left unmatched: 6. CDR1 and CDR2 from the germline V gene are SEHNR and FQNEAQ (reference sequence). CDR3 coding DNA: TGTGCCAGCAGCTTAATGGGACAGGGTGGGACTGAAGCTTTCTTT. This gives the protein CASSLMGQGGTEAFF.

V gene TRBV7-9 combines with J gene TRBJ1-6; D uncertain. There are 14 residues in the CDR3. Germline V lookup: CDR1 SEHNR, CDR2 FQNEAQ (reference sequence). With 6 bases removed from V and 7 bases from J, the gap between germline ends came to 13 bases. The CDR3 spells CASRSGTLNSPLHF. CDR3 DNA sequence: TGTGCCAGCAGGTCAGGAACTTTAAATTCACCCCTCCACTTT.

V gene TRBV6-1 combines with J gene TRBJ2-2, with 7 bases identical to TRBD2. Germline lookup yields CDR1 MNHNS and CDR2 SASEGT. This CDR3 has 15 amino acids. V lost 7 bases, J lost 3 bases, and 8 bases stayed unmatched. CDR3 in DNA: TGTGCCAGCACCGGGGGGTGGACTGACACCGGGGAGCTGTTTTTT. Protein: CASTGGWTDTGELFF.

The chain has TRBV18 and TRBJ1-2; D gene ambiguous. The CDR3 length is 13 residues. Germline CDR1 and CDR2: KGHSH and LQKENI. Trimming pared 4 bases from V and 0 bases from J, leaving 6 bases between. The DNA of the CDR3 is TGTGCCAGCTCACAGGAGGCTAACTATGGCTACACCTTC. Protein product: CASSQEANYGYTF.

This chain connects TRBV14 to TRBJ1-1; the D is unclear. V gave up 4 bases and J gave up 3 bases, with 9 bases separating them. CDR1 SGHDN and CDR2 FVKESK come from the germline V gene. This CDR3 contains 13 residues. As DNA, the CDR3 is TGTGCCAGCAGCCCGAGGCTTTACACTGAAGCTTTCTTT. Translating gives CASSPRLYTEAFF. Full variable domain (remainder filled in from reference TRBV14 and TRBJ1-1): EAGVTQFPSHSVIEKGQTVTLRCDPISGHDNLYWYRRVMGKEIKFLLHFVKESKQDESGMPNNRFLAERTGGTYSTLKVQPAELEDSGVYFCASSPRLYTEAFFGQGTRLTVV.

V usage is TRBV27 and J usage is TRBJ2-1, with 14 nucleotides matching TRBD2. The V and J ends lost 8 bases and 10 bases, in that order; junction bases with no gene match: 10. Germline V lookup: CDR1 MNHEY, CDR2 SMNVEV (reference sequence). CDR3 size: 15 residues. The CDR3 DNA follows: TGTGCCAGCTCCTCGACTAGCGGGGGGGCAGGGGAGCAGTTCTTC. It is translated as CASSSTSGGAGEQFF.

This rearrangement joins TRBV6-5 to TRBJ1-1; D is ambiguous. CDR3 length: 13 amino acids. Germline CDR1 and CDR2: MNHEY and SVGAGI. V lost 5 bases and J lost 1, with 8 bases in between. The CDR3: CASSNAANTEAFF. In nucleotides, the CDR3 is TGTGCCAGCAGTAACGCGGCGAACACTGAAGCTTTCTTT.